The clone carrying this T cell receptor (beta chain) was detected ten times or more. This specimen belongs to a study of T cells after yellow fever vaccination. CDR3 length: 15 amino acids. V dropped 1 base and J dropped 12; count of bases not matched to a gene: 12. Germline V gene data show CDR1 as SNHLY and CDR2 as FYNNEI. TCRdb used MiXCR to reprocess the 5' RACE reads, holding one entry per CDR3 protein. In the table there are some 320,000 distinct CDR3 sequences, roughly a tenth of which are singletons. This chain connects TRBV2 to TRBJ2-1; 7 nucleotides match TRBD2. Sequenced material: CD4+ T cells sorted from PBMCs, taken 45 days after the yellow fever booster vaccination. The TCR originated in a young man who received the YFV17D yellow fever vaccine. CDR3 protein: CASSEEGGGDLVQFF. DNA of the CDR3: TGTGCCAGCAGTGAAGAAGGCGGGGGTGATCTTGTGCAGTTCTTC. The full variable domain, rest sourced from reference TRBV2 and TRBJ2-1, is EPEVTQTPSHQVTQMGQEVILRCVPISNHLYFYWYRQILGQKVEFLVSFYNNEISEKSEIFDDQFSVERPDGSNFTLKIRSTKLEDSAMYFCASSEEGGGDLVQFFGPGTRLTVL.